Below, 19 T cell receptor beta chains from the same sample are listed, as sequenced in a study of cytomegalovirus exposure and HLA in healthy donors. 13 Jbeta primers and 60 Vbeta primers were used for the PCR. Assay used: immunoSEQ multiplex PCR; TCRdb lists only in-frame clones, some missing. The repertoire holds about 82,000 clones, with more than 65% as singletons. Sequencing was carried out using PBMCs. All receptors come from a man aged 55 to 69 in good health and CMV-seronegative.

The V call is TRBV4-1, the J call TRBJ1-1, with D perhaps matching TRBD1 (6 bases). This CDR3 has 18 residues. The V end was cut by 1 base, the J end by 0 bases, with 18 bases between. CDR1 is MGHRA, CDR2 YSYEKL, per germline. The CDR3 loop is CASSQGPKDSEMNTEAFF. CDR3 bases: TGCGCCAGCAGCCAAGGCCCCAAGGACAGCGAGATGAACACTGAAGCTTTCTTT.

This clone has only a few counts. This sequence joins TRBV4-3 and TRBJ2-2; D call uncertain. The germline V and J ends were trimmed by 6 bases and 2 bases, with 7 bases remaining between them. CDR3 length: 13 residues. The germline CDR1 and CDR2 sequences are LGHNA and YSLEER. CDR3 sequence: CASSPINTGELFF. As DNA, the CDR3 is TGCGCCAGCAGTCCTATAAACACCGGGGAGCTGTTTTTT.

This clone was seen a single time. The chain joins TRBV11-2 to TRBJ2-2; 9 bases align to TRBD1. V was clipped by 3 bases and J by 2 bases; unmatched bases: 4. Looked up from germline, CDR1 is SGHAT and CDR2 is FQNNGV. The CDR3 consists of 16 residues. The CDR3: CASSFTGGSNTGELFF. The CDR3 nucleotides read TGTGCCAGCAGCTTTACAGGGGGCTCAAACACCGGGGAGCTGTTTTTT.

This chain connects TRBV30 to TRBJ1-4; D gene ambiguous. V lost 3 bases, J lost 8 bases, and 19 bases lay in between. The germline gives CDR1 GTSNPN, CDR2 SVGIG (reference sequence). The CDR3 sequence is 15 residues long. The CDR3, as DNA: TGTGCCTGGAGCCCTACCGGGTCCCTCGGAGAAAAACTGTTTTTT. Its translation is CAWSPTGSLGEKLFF.

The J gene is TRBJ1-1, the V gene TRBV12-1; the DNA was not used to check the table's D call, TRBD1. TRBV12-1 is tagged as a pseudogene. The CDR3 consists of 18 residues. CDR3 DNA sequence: TGTGCCAGCAGCCCGAGGGGGCAGGACCCTTTCATGAACACTGAAGCTTTCTTT. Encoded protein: CASSPRGQDPFMNTEAFF.

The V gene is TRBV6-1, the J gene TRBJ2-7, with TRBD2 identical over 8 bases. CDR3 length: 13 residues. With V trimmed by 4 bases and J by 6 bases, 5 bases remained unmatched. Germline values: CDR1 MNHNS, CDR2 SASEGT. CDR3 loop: CASSGGGRTEQYF. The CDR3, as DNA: TGTGCCAGCAGTGGGGGCGGGAGGACCGAGCAGTACTTC.

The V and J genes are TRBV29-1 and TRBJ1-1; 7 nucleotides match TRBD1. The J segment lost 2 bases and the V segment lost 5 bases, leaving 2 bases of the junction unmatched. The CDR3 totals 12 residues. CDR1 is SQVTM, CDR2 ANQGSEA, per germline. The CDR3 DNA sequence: TGCAGCGTTCGGGACAGAAACACTGAAGCTTTCTTT. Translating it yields CSVRDRNTEAFF.

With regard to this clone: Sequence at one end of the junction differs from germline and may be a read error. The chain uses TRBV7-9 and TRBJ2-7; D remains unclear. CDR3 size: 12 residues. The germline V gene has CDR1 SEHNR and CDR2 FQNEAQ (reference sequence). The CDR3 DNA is TGTTCCAGCACCGGAGAATTCTACGAGCAGTACTTC. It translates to CSSTGEFYEQYF.

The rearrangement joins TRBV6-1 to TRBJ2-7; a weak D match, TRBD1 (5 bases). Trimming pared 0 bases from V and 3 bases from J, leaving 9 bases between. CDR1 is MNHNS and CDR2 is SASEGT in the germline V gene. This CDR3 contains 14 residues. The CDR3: CASSEAGRGYEQYF. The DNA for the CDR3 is TGTGCCAGCAGTGAAGCGGGAAGGGGCTACGAGCAGTACTTC.

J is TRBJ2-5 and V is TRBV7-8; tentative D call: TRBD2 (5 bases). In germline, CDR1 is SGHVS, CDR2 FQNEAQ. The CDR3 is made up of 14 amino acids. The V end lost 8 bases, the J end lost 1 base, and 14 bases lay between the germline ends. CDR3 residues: CASSKRGSQETQYF. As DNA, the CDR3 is TGTGCCAGCTCAAAACGGGGATCCCAAGAGACCCAGTACTTC. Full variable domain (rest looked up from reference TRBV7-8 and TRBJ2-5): GAGVSQSPRYKVAKRGQDVALRCDPISGHVSLFWYQQALGQGPEFLTYFQNEAQLDKSGLPSDRFFAERPEGSVSTLKIQRTQQEDSAVYLCASSKRGSQETQYFGPGTRLLVL.

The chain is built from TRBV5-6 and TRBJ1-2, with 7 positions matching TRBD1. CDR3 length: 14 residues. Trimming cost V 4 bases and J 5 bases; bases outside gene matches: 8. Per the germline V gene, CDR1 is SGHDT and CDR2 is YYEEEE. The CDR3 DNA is TGTGCCAGCAGCCCATCCACAGGGGTATATGGCTACACCTTC. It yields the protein CASSPSTGVYGYTF.

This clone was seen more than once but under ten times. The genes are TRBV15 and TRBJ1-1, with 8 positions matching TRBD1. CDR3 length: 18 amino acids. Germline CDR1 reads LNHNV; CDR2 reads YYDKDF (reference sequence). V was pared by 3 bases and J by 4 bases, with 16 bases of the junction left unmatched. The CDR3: CATSRGSHRGKGITEAFF. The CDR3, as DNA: TGTGCCACCAGCAGGGGGTCCCACAGGGGGAAGGGGATCACTGAAGCTTTCTTT.

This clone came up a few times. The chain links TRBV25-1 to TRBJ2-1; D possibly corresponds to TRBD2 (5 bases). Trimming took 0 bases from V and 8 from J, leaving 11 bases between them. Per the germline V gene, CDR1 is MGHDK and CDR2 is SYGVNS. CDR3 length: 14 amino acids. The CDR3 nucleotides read TGTGCCAGCAGTGAATACGGGGAAGGGTATGAGCAGTTCTTC. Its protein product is CASSEYGEGYEQFF.

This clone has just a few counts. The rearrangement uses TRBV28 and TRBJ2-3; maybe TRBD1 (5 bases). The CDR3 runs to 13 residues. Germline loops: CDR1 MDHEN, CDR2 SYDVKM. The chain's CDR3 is CWAGPTSADTQYF. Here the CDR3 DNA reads TGTTGGGCAGGGCCTACATCGGCAGATACGCAGTATTTT.

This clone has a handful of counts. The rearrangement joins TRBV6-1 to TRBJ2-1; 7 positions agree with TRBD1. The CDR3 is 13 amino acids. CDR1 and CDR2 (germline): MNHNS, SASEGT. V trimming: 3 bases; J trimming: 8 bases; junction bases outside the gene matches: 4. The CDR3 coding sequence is TGTGCCAGCAGTGATCCCGGGACAGATGAGCAGTTCTTC. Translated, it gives CASSDPGTDEQFF.

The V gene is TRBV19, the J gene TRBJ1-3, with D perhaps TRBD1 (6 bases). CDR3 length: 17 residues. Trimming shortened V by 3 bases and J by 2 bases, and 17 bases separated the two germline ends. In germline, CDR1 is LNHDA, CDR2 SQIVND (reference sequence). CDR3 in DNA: TGTGCCAGTAGTATCCGACAGGTGGGGACAACTGGAAACACCATATATTTT. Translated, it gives CASSIRQVGTTGNTIYF.

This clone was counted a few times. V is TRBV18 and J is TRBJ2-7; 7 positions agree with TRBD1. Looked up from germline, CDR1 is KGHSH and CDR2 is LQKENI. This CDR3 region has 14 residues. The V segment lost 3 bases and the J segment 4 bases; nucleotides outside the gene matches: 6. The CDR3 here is CASSPTGTAYEQYF. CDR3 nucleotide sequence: TGTGCCAGCTCACCTACCGGGACAGCGTACGAGCAGTACTTC. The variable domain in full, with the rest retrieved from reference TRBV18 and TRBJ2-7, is NAGVMQNPRHLVRRRGQEARLRCSPMKGHSHVYWYRQLPEEGLKFMVYLQKENIIDESGMPKERFSAEFPKEGPSILRIQQVVRGDSAAYFCASSPTGTAYEQYFGPGTRLTVT.

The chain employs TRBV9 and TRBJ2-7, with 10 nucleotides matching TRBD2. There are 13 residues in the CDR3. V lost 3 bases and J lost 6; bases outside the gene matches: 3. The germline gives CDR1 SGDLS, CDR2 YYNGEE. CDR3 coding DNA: TGTGCCAGCAGCGGGGCTAGCGGGGGCGAGCAGTACTTC. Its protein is CASSGASGGEQYF. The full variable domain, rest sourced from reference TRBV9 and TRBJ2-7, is DSGVTQTPKHLITATGQRVTLRCSPRSGDLSVYWYQQSLDQGLQFLIQYYNGEERAKGNILERFSAQQFPDLHSELNLSSLELGDSALYFCASSGASGGEQYFGPGTRLTVT.

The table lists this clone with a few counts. In nucleotides, the CDR3 is TGTGCCAGCAGCCCGACTAGCGGGGCTATAGATACGCAGTATTTT. It codes for CASSPTSGAIDTQYF. This chain joins TRBV13 and TRBJ2-3, with 11 bases fitting TRBD2. Germline V CDR1 and CDR2: PRHDT, FYEKMQ (reference sequence). This CDR3 comprises 15 residues. V was pared by 5 bases and J by 5 bases, with 6 bases of the junction left unmatched. Looking up the rest from reference TRBV13 and TRBJ2-3 gives the full variable domain: AAGVIQSPRHLIKEKRETATLKCYPIPRHDTVYWYQQGPGQDPQFLISFYEKMQSDKGSIPDRFSAQQFSDYHSELNMSSLELGDSALYFCASSPTSGAIDTQYFGPGTRLTVL.